This entry concerns a single T cell receptor (beta chain). What it binds is not known. The sample is drawn from a study of brain T cells in children with intractable seizures. Only cases whose brain tissue showed the highest T cell transcript signatures were sequenced. Profiling relied on immunoSEQ multiplex PCR, and the TCRdb table lists in-frame clones only, not all of them. The sample has fewer than 50,000 clones, 90% seen once. The V gene lost 0 bases and the J gene lost 2 bases, with 13 bases spanning the gap. Germline loops: CDR1 MNHEY, CDR2 SVGAGI. This CDR3 is built from 16 residues. Study outcomes and limitations: Pre-surgery blood may have been undersampled, hiding some clones. Patients' HCMV serostatus was unknown; virus specificity rests on CDR3 similarity alone.

The material was peripheral blood, obtained at surgery. This sequence originates from a girl aged 2 to 10 with tuberous sclerosis and intractable seizures. This rearrangement joins TRBV6-5 to TRBJ1-1; D remains unclear. The CDR3 here is CASSYSAGQLNTEAFF. The CDR3 bases are TGTGCCAGCAGTTACTCCGCGGGTCAACTCAACACTGAAGCTTTCTTT.